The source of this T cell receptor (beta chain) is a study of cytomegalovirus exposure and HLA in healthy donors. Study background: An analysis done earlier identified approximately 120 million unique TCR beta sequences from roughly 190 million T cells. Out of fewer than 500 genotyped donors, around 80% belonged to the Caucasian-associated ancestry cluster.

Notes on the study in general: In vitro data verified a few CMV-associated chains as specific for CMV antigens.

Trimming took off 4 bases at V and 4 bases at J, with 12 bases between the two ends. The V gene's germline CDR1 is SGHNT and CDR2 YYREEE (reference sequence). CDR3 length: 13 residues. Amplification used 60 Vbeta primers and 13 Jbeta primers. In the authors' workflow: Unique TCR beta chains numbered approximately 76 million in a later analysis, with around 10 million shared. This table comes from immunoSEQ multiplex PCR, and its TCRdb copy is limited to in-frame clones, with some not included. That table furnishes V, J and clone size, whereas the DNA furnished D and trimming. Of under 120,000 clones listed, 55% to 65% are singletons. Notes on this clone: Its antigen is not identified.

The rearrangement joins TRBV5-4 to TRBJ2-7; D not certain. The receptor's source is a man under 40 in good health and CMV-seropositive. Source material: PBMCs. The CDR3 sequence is CASSLGERYEQYF. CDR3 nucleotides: TGTGCCAGCAGCCTGGGCGAGCGTTACGAGCAGTACTTC.